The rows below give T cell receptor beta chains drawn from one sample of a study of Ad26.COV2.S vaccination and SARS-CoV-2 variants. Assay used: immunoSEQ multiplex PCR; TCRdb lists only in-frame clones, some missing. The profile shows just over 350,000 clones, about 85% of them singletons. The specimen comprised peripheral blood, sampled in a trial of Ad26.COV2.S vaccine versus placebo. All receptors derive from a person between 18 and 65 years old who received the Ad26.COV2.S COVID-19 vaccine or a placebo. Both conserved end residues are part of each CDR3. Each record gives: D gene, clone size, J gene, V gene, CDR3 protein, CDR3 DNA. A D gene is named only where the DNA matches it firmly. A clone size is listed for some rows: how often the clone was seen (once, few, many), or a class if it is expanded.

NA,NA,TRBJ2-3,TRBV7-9,CASSLGAGTQYF,TGTGCCAGCAGCTTAGGTGCAGGTACGCAGTATTTT
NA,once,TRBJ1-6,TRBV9,CASSVAGFLNSPLHF,TGTGCCAGCAGCGTGGCAGGGTTCTTAAATTCACCCCTCCACTTT
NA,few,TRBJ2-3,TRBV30,CAQLPSTDTQYF,TGTGCCCAGCTGCCTAGCACAGATACGCAGTATTTT
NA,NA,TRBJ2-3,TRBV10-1,CASSNLNTDTQYF,TGCGCCAGCAGTAACTTGAACACAGATACGCAGTATTTT
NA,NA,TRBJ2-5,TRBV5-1,CASTPGQRQETQYF,TGCGCCAGCACCCCAGGACAGCGCCAAGAGACCCAGTACTTC
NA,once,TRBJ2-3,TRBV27,CASRGSTDTQYF,TGTGCCAGCAGGGGGAGCACAGATACGCAGTATTTT
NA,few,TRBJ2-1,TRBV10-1,CASSEVPGTAGYNEQFF,TGCGCCAGCAGTGAAGTTCCCGGGACAGCGGGCTACAATGAGCAGTTCTTC
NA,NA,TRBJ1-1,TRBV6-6,CASSPRGLTEAFF,TGTGCCAGCAGTCCCAGGGGACTGACTGAAGCTTTCTTT
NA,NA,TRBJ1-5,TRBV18,CASSLSRETNQPQHF,TGTGCCAGCTCATTGAGCAGGGAAACGAATCAGCCCCAGCATTTT
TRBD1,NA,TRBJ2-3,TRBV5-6,CASNHRDDRGGTQYF,TGTGCCAGCAACCACAGAGACGACAGGGGAGGTACGCAGTATTTT
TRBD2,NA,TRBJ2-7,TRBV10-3,CAISGVSSGRAREQYF,TGTGCCATCAGTGGAGTTAGTAGCGGGAGGGCCCGCGAGCAGTACTTC
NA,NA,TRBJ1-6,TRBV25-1,CASSESAPINSPLHF,TGTGCCAGCAGTGAATCAGCGCCTATTAATTCACCCCTCCACTTT
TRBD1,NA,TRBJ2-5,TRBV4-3,CASSQSRQGPQETQYF,TGCGCCAGCAGCCAAAGCCGACAGGGACCACAAGAGACCCAGTACTTC
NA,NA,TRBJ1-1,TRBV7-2,CASSRINILNTEAFF,TGTGCCAGCAGCCGGATCAATATACTTAACACTGAAGCTTTCTTT
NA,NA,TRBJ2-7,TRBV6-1,CASSEEGLRANEQYF,TGTGCCAGCAGTGAAGAGGGTCTCAGGGCCAACGAGCAGTACTTC
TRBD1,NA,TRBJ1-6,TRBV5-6,CASSRRQGGDSPLHF,TGTGCCAGCAGTCGGAGACAGGGAGGGGATTCACCCCTCCACTTT
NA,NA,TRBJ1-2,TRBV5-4,CASSSDTNYGYTF,TGTGCCAGCAGCTCGGACACCAACTATGGCTACACCTTC
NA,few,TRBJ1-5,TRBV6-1,CASRLDRDSNQPQHF,TGTGCCAGCAGGCTCGACAGAGATAGCAATCAGCCCCAGCATTTT
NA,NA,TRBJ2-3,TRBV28,CASSGLVGDTDTQYF,TGTGCCAGCAGTGGTCTTGTAGGAGACACAGATACGCAGTATTTT
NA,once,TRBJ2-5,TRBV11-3,CASSSNRDHQETQYF,TGTGCCAGCAGCTCGAACAGAGACCACCAAGAGACCCAGTACTTC
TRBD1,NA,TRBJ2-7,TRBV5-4,CASSPGTEYEQYF,TGTGCCAGCAGCCCCGGGACAGAATACGAGCAGTACTTC
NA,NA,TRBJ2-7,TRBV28,CASSFFGQSGSYEQYF,TGTGCCAGCAGTTTTTTTGGGCAGAGTGGCTCTTACGAGCAGTACTTC
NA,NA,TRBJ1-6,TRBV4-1,CASSQDNSPLHF,TGCGCCAGCAGCCAAGATAATTCACCCCTCCACTTT
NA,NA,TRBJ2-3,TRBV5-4,CASSLLWDTDTQYF,TGTGCCAGCAGCTTGTTATGGGACACAGATACGCAGTATTTT
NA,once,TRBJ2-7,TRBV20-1,CSASVLNEQYF,TGCAGTGCTAGTGTGCTGAACGAGCAGTACTTC